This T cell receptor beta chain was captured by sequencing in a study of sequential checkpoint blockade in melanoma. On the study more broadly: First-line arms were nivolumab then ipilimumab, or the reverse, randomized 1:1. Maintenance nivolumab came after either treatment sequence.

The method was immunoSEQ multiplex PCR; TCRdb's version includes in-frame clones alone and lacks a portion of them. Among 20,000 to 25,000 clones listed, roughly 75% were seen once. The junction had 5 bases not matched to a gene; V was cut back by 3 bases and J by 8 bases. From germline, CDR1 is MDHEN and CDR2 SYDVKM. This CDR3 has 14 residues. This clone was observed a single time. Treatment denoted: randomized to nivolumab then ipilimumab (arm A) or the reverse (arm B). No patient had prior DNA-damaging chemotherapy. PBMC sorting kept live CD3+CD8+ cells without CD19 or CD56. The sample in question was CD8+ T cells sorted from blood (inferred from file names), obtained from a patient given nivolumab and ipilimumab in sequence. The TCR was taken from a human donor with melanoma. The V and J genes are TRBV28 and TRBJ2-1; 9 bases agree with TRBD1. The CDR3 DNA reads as TGTGCCAGCAGTTTCGGGACAGGGATTTATGAGCAGTTCTTC. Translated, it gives CASSFGTGIYEQFF.